The 25 T cell receptor beta chains below all came from one sample that was sequenced in a study of shared clonotypes between healthy human individuals. Naive-designated CD8 cells lacked CD45RO, were positively enriched for CCR7, and omitted terminally differentiated effector memory CD45RA+ cells. Generated by immunoSEQ multiplex PCR, the TCRdb table keeps only in-frame clones and is missing some. The sample carries about 2 million clones, approximately 94% recorded once. The sequencing sample was made of naive CD8+ T cells sorted from blood. These receptors originate from a young man in good health.

V is TRBV4-3 and J is TRBJ2-7; a weak D match, TRBD1 (5 bases). Trimming cost V 2 bases and J 2 bases, with 13 bases left between them. Germline loops: CDR1 LGHNA, CDR2 YSLEER. The CDR3 loop spans 15 amino acids. The CDR3 spells CASSQTEKDTYEQYF. The CDR3 nucleotides are TGCGCCAGCAGCCAAACCGAGAAGGACACCTACGAGCAGTACTTC.

The V gene is TRBV15, the J gene TRBJ1-2; 7 nucleotides agree with TRBD1. This CDR3 contains 17 residues. Germline loops: CDR1 LNHNV, CDR2 YYDKDF (reference sequence). Trimming took 5 bases from V and 4 from J; bases not matched to a gene: 16. CDR3 region: CATSARVGTELPYGYTF. The DNA of the CDR3 is TGTGCCACCAGCGCCCGGGTCGGGACAGAGCTCCCCTATGGCTACACCTTC.

The rearrangement joins TRBV7-6 to TRBJ2-2; TRBD2 aligns across 7 bases. CDR1 is SGHVS, CDR2 FNYEAQ, per germline. CDR3 length: 17 amino acids. Germline trimming cut 4 bases from V and 1 base from J; bases unmatched to any gene: 9. DNA of the CDR3: TGTGCCAGCAGCTCCAGAGCGGGACGGAAGAACACCGGGGAGCTGTTTTTT. This codes for CASSSRAGRKNTGELFF.

J is TRBJ2-7 and V is TRBV27, with no clear D. The CDR3 runs 14 residues. V lost 0 bases to trimming and J lost 6 bases, with 12 bases between them. Germline V gives CDR1 MNHEY, CDR2 SMNVEV (reference sequence). The CDR3 sequence: CASSLSWKGSEQYF. The CDR3 nucleotides are TGTGCCAGCAGTTTATCGTGGAAGGGTTCCGAGCAGTACTTC.

The V call is TRBV30, the J call TRBJ1-5; no reliable D call. Germline V gene sequence: CDR1 GTSNPN, CDR2 SVGIG (reference sequence). The CDR3 covers 14 residues. Between the trimmed V and J ends, which lost 2 bases and 6 bases, there was a span of 14 bases. CDR3 coding DNA: TGTGCCTGGAGTCCACCGGGGATCAGTCAGCCCCAGCATTTT. It encodes CAWSPPGISQPQHF.

This chain links TRBV19 with TRBJ1-5; 7 positions agree with TRBD1. The CDR3 has 15 amino acids. Germline V gene sequence: CDR1 LNHDA, CDR2 SQIVND (reference sequence). Unmatched junction bases numbered 11, after V lost 8 bases and J lost 4 bases. CDR3 amino acids: CASDIRTGGNQPQHF. CDR3 sequence (DNA): TGTGCCAGTGATATACGGACAGGTGGAAATCAGCCCCAGCATTTT.

The J gene is TRBJ2-1, the V gene TRBV7-8; unclear D gene. Per germline, CDR1 SGHVS and CDR2 FQNEAQ. The CDR3 consists of 11 residues. Trimming removed 0 bases from V and 8 bases from J, with 2 bases in between. The CDR3 region is CASSLADEQFF. The CDR3 DNA follows: TGTGCCAGCAGCTTAGCGGATGAGCAGTTCTTC.

This rearrangement joins TRBV5-5 to TRBJ1-5; D not resolved. CDR1 and CDR2 (germline): SGHKS, YYEKEE (reference sequence). The V end was cut by 1 base, the J end by 3 bases, with 11 bases between. This CDR3 is 15 amino acids long. Written as DNA, the CDR3 is TGTGCCAGCAGCTTGAAGGCAGGCCTCAATCAGCCCCAGCATTTT. It codes for CASSLKAGLNQPQHF.

To note about this clone: At one end the junction does not follow the germline gene, possibly because of a read error. CDR3 protein: CASSLDGGGEQYF. CDR3 DNA sequence: TGCGCCAGCAGTTTGGACGGGGGAGGCGAGCAGTACTTC. The rearrangement joins TRBV5-1 to TRBJ2-7; tentative D call: TRBD2 (6 bases). From germline, CDR1 is SGHRS and CDR2 YFSETQ. CDR3 size: 13 residues.

V usage is TRBV7-6 and J usage is TRBJ2-5; D possibly corresponds to TRBD1 (6 bases). The CDR3 is 16 residues long. Deletions cut 3 bases from V and 5 bases from J, with 19 bases between. CDR1 is SGHVS and CDR2 is FNYEAQ in the germline V gene. The CDR3 DNA reads as TGTGCCAGCAGCTTTCTCCCGGGCGGAGGACAGGAGACCCAGTACTTC. Its protein product is CASSFLPGGGQETQYF. Complete variable domain (other parts from reference TRBV7-6 and TRBJ2-5): GAGVSQSPRYKVTKRGQDVALRCDPISGHVSLYWYRQALGQGPEFLTYFNYEAQQDKSGLPNDRFSAERPEGSISTLTIQRTEQRDSAMYRCASSFLPGGGQETQYFGPGTRLLVL.

The CDR3 region is CASSVLSGIGEGAEAFF. DNA for the CDR3: TGTGCCAGCAGCGTTCTTAGTGGTATAGGGGAGGGGGCTGAAGCTTTCTTT. The V gene is TRBV9, the J gene TRBJ1-1, with a weak D call TRBD1 (6 bases). CDR1 is SGDLS and CDR2 is YYNGEE in the germline V gene. The germline V and J ends were trimmed by 2 bases and 6 bases, with 23 bases remaining between them. The CDR3 consists of 17 residues.

The sample holds one count of this clone. CDR3 sequence: CASSVFSGFRGNEQFF. The CDR3 coding sequence is TGTGCCAGCAGTGTTTTTAGCGGCTTTCGCGGGAATGAGCAGTTCTTC. The V call is TRBV27, the J call TRBJ2-1, with D perhaps matching TRBD2 (6 bases). CDR1 and CDR2 (germline): MNHEY, SMNVEV (reference sequence). This CDR3 contains 16 residues. Trimming shortened V by 5 bases and J by 7 bases, and 21 bases separated the two germline ends.

The rearrangement joins TRBV7-9 to TRBJ1-4; unclear D gene. V lost 2 bases and J 8 bases, leaving 9 bases between the germline ends. The germline V gene encodes CDR1 SEHNR and CDR2 FQNEAQ (reference sequence). The CDR3 totals 13 residues. The CDR3 protein is CASSLSEEEKLFF. The DNA of the CDR3 is TGTGCCAGCAGCTTAAGTGAGGAGGAAAAACTGTTTTTT.

The chain combines TRBV4-1 with TRBJ1-5; D unclear. In germline, CDR1 is MGHRA, CDR2 YSYEKL. Trimming took off 0 bases at V and 6 bases at J, with 6 bases between the two ends. The length of the CDR3 is 13 residues. In DNA, the CDR3 is TGCGCCAGCAGCCAAGACGGGAGTCAGCCCCAGCATTTT. This gives the protein CASSQDGSQPQHF.

V usage is TRBV29-1 and J usage is TRBJ2-7; D remains ambiguous. The CDR3 extends over 12 amino acids. Trimming shortened V by 6 bases and J by 3 bases, and 12 bases separated the two germline ends. Germline V gene data show CDR1 as SQVTM and CDR2 as ANQGSEA. The CDR3 nucleotides are TGCAGCGTAACGACGGTCCTCTACGAGCAGTACTTC. As protein: CSVTTVLYEQYF.

V usage is TRBV9 and J usage is TRBJ2-1; 8 bases line up with TRBD2. CDR1 and CDR2 from the germline V gene are SGDLS and YYNGEE. The CDR3 totals 15 residues. V lost 3 bases, J lost 6 bases, and 8 bases stayed unmatched. The CDR3 sequence: CASSASGTSSNEQFF. The CDR3 bases are TGTGCCAGCAGCGCCTCCGGGACTAGTTCCAATGAGCAGTTCTTC.

This chain links TRBV29-1 with TRBJ1-5, with 7 bases aligning to TRBD1. The CDR3 spans 13 residues. J gave up 3 bases and V 5 bases, and 4 bases lay outside the gene matches. Germline V lookup: CDR1 SQVTM, CDR2 ANQGSEA. The CDR3 loop is CSVIGQDNQPQHF. DNA for the CDR3: TGCAGCGTTATAGGACAGGACAATCAGCCCCAGCATTTT.

Comment on this clone: Distinct nucleotide sequences in the sample also encode this CDR3. V usage is TRBV7-9 and J usage is TRBJ1-2; TRBD1 matches 8 bases. Germline-derived CDR1 and CDR2 are SEHNR and FQNEAQ (reference sequence). Trimming removed 4 bases from V and 4 bases from J; junction bases left unmatched: 5. The CDR3 loop spans 14 amino acids. The DNA for the CDR3 is TGTGCCAGCAGCTCCGGACAGGGACCCTATGGCTACACCTTC. Its protein product is CASSSGQGPYGYTF.

The chain is built from TRBV29-1 and TRBJ2-1, with 9 bases fitting TRBD2. This CDR3 is built from 16 residues. Unmatched junction bases numbered 9, after V lost 0 bases and J lost 6 bases. Germline-derived CDR1 and CDR2 are SQVTM and ANQGSEA. CDR3 bases: TGCAGCGTTGAAGACCCCGGGAGCGGGAGGTCCAATGAGCAGTTCTTC. Translated, it gives CSVEDPGSGRSNEQFF.

This sequence joins TRBV28 and TRBJ2-7; 7 nucleotides align to TRBD2. Germline lookup yields CDR1 MDHEN and CDR2 SYDVKM. With 3 bases clipped from V and 2 bases from J, the junction kept 13 bases outside the gene matches. The CDR3 is 17 amino acids. CDR3 sequence reads: CASSFPSQVGGAYEQYF. The CDR3, as DNA: TGTGCCAGCAGTTTCCCCTCACAGGTGGGGGGGGCCTACGAGCAGTACTTC.

The V gene is TRBV2, the J gene TRBJ1-1; no reliable D call. This CDR3 has 12 amino acids. V gave up 5 bases and J gave up 4 bases, with 8 bases separating them. The germline V gene has CDR1 SNHLY and CDR2 FYNNEI. This CDR3 is CASSLGSTEAFF. The CDR3 coding sequence is TGTGCCAGCAGTCTAGGGAGCACTGAAGCTTTCTTT.

This chain uses TRBV5-4 with TRBJ1-1; 9 nucleotides agree with TRBD1. CDR1 SGHNT and CDR2 YYREEE come from the germline V gene (reference sequence). This CDR3 has 14 residues. With V trimmed by 6 bases and J by 3 bases, 6 bases remained unmatched. The chain's CDR3 is CASTPDRGYTEAFF. CDR3 nucleotides: TGTGCCAGCACCCCGGACAGGGGTTACACTGAAGCTTTCTTT.

The rearrangement uses TRBV5-6 and TRBJ2-5; D is uncertain. CDR3 length: 15 residues. The germline V gene has CDR1 SGHDT and CDR2 YYEEEE. The V and J ends lost 0 bases and 3 bases respectively, with 12 bases between them. The CDR3 loop reads CASSLAWLGEETQYF. In nucleotides, the CDR3 is TGTGCCAGCAGCTTGGCGTGGCTGGGTGAAGAGACCCAGTACTTC. Drawing the rest from reference TRBV5-6 and TRBJ2-5, the complete variable domain is DAGVTQSPTHLIKTRGQQVTLRCSPKSGHDTVSWYQQALGQGPQFIFQYYEEEERQRGNFPDRFSGHQFPNYSSELNVNALLLGDSALYLCASSLAWLGEETQYFGPGTRLLVL.

The V and J genes are TRBV29-1 and TRBJ2-7, with D uncertain. The CDR3 runs 14 residues. Trimming removed 2 bases at V and 2 bases at J, with 13 bases between. The V gene's germline CDR1 is SQVTM and CDR2 ANQGSEA. As DNA, the CDR3 is TGCAGCGTTGAACTACTCGACAAGACCTACGAGCAGTACTTC. The encoded protein is CSVELLDKTYEQYF.

V is TRBV27 and J is TRBJ2-7, with D perhaps assigned TRBD1 or TRBD2 (5 bases each). V dropped 3 bases and J dropped 6 bases, with 18 bases sitting between them. The CDR3 is 15 amino acids. Germline assignment: CDR1 MNHEY and CDR2 SMNVEV (reference sequence). The DNA of the CDR3 is TGTGCCAGCAGTTTCTCCGGGACCCCCGGTTCCGAGCAGTACTTC. Translation: CASSFSGTPGSEQYF.